This TCR beta chain is drawn from a study of a mutant IDH1 vaccine in newly diagnosed glioma. The J segment lost 3 bases and the V segment lost 5 bases, leaving 6 bases of the junction unmatched. CDR1 LNHDA and CDR2 SQIVND come from the germline V gene (reference sequence). CDR3 length: 15 amino acids. Libraries were prepared by immunoSEQ multiplex PCR; TCRdb keeps only in-frame clonotypes and omits some of them. In the table there are tens of thousands of clones, roughly three quarters of which are singletons. General observations from the study: Among all patients, vaccine-induced immune responses occurred in around 94%.

As regards this clone: Its specificity is unknown.

As to time point: week 35, safety follow-up. The investigators gave 300 ug of mutant IDH1 20-mer peptide in each vaccine dose, together with topical imiquimod. Eight vaccine doses were administered to patients at weeks 1, 3, 5, 7, 11, 15, 19 and 23. Tumors from donors were new WHO grade 3 or 4 IDH1-mutant astrocytomas with ATRX loss. The receptor's source is a woman aged 40 to 55 with glioma. V and J are TRBV19 and TRBJ1-1; the match to TRBD1 covers 10 bases. Sequenced material: PBMCs, taken from a glioma patient whose treatment included an IDH1 peptide vaccine. The CDR3 loop reads CASSLLGQGDTEAFF. The CDR3 DNA reads TGTGCCAGTAGTCTTCTCGGACAGGGGGACACTGAAGCTTTCTTT.